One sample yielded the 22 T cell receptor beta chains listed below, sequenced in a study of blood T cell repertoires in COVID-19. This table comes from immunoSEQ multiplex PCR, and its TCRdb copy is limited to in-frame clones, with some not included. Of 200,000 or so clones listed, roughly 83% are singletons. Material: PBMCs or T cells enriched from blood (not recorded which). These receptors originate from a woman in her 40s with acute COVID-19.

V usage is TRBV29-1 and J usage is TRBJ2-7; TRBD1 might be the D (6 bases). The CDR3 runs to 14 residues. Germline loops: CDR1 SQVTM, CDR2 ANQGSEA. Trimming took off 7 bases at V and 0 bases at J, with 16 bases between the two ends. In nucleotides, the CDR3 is TGCAGCGCCCAAGGTAGGGGGAACTCCTACGAGCAGTACTTC. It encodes CSAQGRGNSYEQYF.

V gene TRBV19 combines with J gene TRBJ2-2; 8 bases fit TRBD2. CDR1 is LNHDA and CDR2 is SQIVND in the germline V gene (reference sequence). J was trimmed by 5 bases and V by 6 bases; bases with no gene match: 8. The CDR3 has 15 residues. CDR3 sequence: CASSHNGGVTGELFF. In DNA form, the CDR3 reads TGTGCCAGTAGCCATAACGGGGGGGTAACCGGGGAGCTGTTTTTT. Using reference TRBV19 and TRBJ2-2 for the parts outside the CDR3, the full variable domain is DGGITQSPKYLFRKEGQNVTLSCEQNLNHDAMYWYRQDPGQGLRLIYYSQIVNDFQKGDIAEGYSVSREKKESFPLTVTSAQKNPTAFYLCASSHNGGVTGELFFGEGSRLTVL.

The CDR3 nucleotides are TGTGCCAGCAGCGAGGGGGGGTCCACTGAAGCTTTCTTT. Translating gives CASSEGGSTEAFF. The chain couples TRBV13 to TRBJ1-1; perhaps TRBD1 as D (6 bases). The CDR3 consists of 13 residues. V was pared by 5 bases and J by 4 bases, with 11 bases between. Germline CDR1 is PRHDT and CDR2 is FYEKMQ (reference sequence).

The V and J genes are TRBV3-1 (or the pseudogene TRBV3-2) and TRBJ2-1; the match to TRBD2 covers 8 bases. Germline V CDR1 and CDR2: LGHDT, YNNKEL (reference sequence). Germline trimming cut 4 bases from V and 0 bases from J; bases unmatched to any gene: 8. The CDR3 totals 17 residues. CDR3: CASSRGAGTSSYNEQFF. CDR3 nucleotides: TGTGCCAGCAGCCGGGGCGCCGGGACTAGCTCCTACAATGAGCAGTTCTTC.

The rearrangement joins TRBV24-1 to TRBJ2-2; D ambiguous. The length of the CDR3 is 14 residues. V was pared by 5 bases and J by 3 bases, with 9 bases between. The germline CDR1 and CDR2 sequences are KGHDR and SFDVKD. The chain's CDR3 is CATSGTRDTGELFF. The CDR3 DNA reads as TGTGCCACCAGTGGCACCCGAGACACCGGGGAGCTGTTTTTT.

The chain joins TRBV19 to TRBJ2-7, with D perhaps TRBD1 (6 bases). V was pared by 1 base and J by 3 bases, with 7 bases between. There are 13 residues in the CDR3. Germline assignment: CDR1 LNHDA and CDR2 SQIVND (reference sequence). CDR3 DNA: TGTGCCAGTAGTATAGGACAGGACTACGAGCAGTACTTC. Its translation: CASSIGQDYEQYF.

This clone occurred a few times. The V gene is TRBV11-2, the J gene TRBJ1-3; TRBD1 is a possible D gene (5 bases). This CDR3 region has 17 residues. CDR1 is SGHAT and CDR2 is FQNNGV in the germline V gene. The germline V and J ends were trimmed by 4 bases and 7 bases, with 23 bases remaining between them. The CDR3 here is CASSSRMGRDFRNTIYF. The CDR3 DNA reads TGTGCCAGCAGCTCCCGGATGGGGAGGGACTTTCGGAACACCATATATTTT.

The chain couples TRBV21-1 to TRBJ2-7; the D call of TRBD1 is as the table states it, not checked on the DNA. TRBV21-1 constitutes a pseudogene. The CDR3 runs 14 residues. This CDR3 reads CASSKVPGKYEQYF. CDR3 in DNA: TGTGCCAGCAGCAAAGTCCCAGGGAAATACGAGCAGTACTTC.

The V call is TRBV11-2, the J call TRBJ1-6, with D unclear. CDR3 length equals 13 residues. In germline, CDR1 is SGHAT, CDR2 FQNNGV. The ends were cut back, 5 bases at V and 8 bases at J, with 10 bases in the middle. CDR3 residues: CASSLYEDSPLHF. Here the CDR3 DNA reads TGTGCCAGCAGCCTCTACGAGGATTCACCCCTCCACTTT. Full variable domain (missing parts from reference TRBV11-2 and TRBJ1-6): EAGVAQSPRYKIIEKRQSVAFWCNPISGHATLYWYQQILGQGPKLLIQFQNNGVVDDSQLPKDRFSAERLKGVDSTLKIQPAKLEDSAVYLCASSLYEDSPLHFGNGTRLTVT.

CDR3 residues: CASGRSGGYNEQFF. The CDR3 nucleotides are TGCGCCAGCGGACGGAGCGGGGGCTACAATGAGCAGTTCTTC. The chain employs TRBV4-3 and TRBJ2-1, with 8 bases identical to TRBD2. V shed 8 bases and J 3 bases; nucleotides not matched to a gene: 6. This CDR3 contains 14 residues. CDR1 LGHNA and CDR2 YSLEER come from the germline V gene.

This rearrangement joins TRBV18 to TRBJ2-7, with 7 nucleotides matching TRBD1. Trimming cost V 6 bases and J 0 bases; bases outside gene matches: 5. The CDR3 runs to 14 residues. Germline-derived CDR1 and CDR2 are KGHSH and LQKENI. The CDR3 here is CASSGTDSSYEQYF. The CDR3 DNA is TGTGCCAGCTCCGGGACAGACAGCTCCTACGAGCAGTACTTC.

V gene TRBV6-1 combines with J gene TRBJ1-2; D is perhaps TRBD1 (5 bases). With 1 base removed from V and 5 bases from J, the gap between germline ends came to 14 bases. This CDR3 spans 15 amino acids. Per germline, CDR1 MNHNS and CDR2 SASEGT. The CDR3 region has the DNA TGTGCCAGCAGTGAAGGGCGCAGGGTGGGTTATGGCTACACCTTC. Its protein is CASSEGRRVGYGYTF.

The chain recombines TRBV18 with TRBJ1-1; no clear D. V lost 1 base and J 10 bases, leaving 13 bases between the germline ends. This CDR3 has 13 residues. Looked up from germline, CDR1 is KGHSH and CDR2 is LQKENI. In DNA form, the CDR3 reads TGTGCCAGCTCACCACAAGACGGCCTAGCAGCTTTCTTT. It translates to CASSPQDGLAAFF.

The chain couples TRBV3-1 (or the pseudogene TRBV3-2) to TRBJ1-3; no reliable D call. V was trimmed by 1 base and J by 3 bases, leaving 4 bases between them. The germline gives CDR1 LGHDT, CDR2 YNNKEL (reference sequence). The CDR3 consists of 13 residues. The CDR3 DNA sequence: TGTGCCAGCAGCCAAGTTATTGGAAACACCATATATTTT. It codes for CASSQVIGNTIYF.

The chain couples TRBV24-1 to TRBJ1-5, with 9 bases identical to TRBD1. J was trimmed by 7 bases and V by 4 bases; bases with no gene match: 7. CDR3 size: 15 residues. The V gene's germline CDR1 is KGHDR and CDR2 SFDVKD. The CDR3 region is CATSDGGQGDQPQHF. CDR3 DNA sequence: TGTGCCACCAGTGACGGGGGACAGGGCGACCAGCCCCAGCATTTT.

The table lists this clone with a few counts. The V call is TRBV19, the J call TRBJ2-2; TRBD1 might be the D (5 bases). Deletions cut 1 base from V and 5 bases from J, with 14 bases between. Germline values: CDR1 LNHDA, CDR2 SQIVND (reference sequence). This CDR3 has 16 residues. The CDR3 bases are TGTGCCAGTAGTATAGGGTCAGGGATTGGGACCGGGGAGCTGTTTTTT. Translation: CASSIGSGIGTGELFF.

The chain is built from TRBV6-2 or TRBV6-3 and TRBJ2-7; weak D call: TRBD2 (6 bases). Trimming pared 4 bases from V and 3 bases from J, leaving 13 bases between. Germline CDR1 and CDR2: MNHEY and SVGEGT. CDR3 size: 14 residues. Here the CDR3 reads CASSLQTGGYEQYF. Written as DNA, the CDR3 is TGTGCCAGCAGTTTACAGACCGGGGGCTACGAGCAGTACTTC.

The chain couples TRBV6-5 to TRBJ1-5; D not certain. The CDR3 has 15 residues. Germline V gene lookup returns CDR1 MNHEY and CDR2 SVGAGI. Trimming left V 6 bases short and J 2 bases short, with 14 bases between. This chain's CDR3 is CASSPLMSGNQPQHF. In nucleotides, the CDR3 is TGTGCCAGCAGCCCACTAATGAGCGGCAATCAGCCCCAGCATTTT.

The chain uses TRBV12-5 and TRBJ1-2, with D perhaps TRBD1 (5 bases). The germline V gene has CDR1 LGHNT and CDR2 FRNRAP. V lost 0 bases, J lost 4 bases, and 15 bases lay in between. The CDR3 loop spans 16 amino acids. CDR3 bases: TGTGCTAGTGGTTTGGTACTTGGGGGACTCAGCTATGGCTACACCTTC. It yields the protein CASGLVLGGLSYGYTF.

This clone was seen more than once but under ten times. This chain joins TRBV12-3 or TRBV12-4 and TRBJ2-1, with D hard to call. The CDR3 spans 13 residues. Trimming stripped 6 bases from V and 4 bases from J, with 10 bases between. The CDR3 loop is CASSPDTYNEQFF. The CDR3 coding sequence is TGTGCCAGCAGCCCTGACACGTACAATGAGCAGTTCTTC.

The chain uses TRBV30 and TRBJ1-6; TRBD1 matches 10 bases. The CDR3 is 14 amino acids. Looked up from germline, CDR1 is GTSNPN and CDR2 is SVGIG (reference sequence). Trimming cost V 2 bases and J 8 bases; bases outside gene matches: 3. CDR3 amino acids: CAWSTGTGDSPLHF. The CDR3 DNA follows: TGTGCCTGGAGTACCGGGACAGGGGATTCACCCCTCCACTTT.

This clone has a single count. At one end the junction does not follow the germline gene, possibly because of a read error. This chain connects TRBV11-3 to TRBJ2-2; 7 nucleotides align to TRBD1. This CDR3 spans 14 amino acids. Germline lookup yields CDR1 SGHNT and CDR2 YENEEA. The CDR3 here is CASSLGGAVGELFF. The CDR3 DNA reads TGTGCCAGCAGTTTAGGGGGCGCGGTCGGGGAGCTGTTTTTT. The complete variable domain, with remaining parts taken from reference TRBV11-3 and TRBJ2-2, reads EAGVVQSPRYKIIEKKQPVAFWCNPISGHNTLYWYLQNLGQGPELLIRYENEEAVDDSQLPKDRFSAERLKGVDSTLKIQPAELGDSAVYLCASSLGGAVGELFFGEGSRLTVL.